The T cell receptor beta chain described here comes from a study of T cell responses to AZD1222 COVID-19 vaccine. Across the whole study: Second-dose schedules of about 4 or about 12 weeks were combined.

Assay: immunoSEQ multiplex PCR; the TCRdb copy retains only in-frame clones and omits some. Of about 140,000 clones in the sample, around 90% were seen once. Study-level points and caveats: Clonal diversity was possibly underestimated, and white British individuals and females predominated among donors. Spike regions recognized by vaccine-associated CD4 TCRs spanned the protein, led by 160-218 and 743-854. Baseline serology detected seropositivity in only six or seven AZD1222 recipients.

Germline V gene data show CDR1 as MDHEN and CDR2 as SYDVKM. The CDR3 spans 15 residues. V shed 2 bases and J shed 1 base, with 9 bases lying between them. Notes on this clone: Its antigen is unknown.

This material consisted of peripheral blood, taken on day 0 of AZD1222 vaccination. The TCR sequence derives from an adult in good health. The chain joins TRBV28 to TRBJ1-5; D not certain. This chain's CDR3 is CASSLGTASNQPQHF. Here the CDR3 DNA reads TGTGCCAGCAGTTTAGGCACAGCAAGCAATCAGCCCCAGCATTTT.